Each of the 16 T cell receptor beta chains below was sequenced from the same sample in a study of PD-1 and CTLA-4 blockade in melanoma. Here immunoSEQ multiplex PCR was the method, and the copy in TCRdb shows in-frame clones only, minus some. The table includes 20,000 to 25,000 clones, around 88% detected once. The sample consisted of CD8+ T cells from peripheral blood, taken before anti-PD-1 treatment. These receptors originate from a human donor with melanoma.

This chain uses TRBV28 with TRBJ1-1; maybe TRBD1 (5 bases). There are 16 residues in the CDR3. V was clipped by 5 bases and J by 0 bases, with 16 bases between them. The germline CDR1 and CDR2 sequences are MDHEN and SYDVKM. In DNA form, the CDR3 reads TGTGCCAGCAGTCCGACCAGGATCAGGGTGAACACTGAAGCTTTCTTT. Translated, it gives CASSPTRIRVNTEAFF.

In DNA, the CDR3 is TGTGCCAGCAGTGAACCAGGGGTAGATGGCTACACCTTC. Amino acid sequence: CASSEPGVDGYTF. The chain links TRBV2 to TRBJ1-2, with D possibly matching TRBD1 (6 bases). Germline lookup yields CDR1 SNHLY and CDR2 FYNNEI. V was pared by 2 bases and J by 6 bases, with 10 bases between. CDR3 length equals 13 residues.

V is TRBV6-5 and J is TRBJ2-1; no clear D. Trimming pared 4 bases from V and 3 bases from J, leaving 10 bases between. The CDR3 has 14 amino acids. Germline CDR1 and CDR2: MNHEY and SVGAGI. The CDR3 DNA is TGTGCCAGCAGTTCGCCAACAGTCTACAATGAGCAGTTCTTC. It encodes CASSSPTVYNEQFF.

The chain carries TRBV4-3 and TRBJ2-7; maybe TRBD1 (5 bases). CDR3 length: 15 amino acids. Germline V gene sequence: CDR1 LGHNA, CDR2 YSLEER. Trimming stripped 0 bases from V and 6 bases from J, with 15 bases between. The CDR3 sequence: CASSQDLNRPLEQYF. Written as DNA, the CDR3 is TGCGCCAGCAGCCAAGATTTAAACAGGCCCCTCGAGCAGTACTTC.

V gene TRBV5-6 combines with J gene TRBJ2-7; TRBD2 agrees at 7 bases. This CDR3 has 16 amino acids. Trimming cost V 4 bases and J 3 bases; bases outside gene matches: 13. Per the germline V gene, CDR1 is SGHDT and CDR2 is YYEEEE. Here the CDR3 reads CASSGGDYSPGYEQYF. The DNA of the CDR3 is TGTGCCAGCAGCGGAGGGGACTATTCTCCGGGCTACGAGCAGTACTTC. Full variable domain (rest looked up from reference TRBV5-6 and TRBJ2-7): DAGVTQSPTHLIKTRGQQVTLRCSPKSGHDTVSWYQQALGQGPQFIFQYYEEEERQRGNFPDRFSGHQFPNYSSELNVNALLLGDSALYLCASSGGDYSPGYEQYFGPGTRLTVT.

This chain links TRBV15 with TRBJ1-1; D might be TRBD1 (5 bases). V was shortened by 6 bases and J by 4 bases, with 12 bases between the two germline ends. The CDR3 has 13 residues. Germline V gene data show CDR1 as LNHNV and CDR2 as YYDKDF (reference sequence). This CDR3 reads CATSGLGVTEAFF. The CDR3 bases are TGTGCCACCAGTGGCCTGGGGGTCACTGAAGCTTTCTTT.

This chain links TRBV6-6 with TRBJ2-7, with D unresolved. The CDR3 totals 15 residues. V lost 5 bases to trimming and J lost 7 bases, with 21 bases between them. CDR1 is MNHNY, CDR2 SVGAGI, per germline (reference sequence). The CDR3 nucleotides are TGTGCCAGCAGTCCCATGAGGCAGAATTGGTATGAGCAGTACTTC. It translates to CASSPMRQNWYEQYF.

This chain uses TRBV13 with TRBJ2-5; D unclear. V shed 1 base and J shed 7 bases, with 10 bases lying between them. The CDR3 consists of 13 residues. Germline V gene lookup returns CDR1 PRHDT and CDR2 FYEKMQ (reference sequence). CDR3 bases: TGTGCCAGCAGCTTAGTTCAAGAAGGGACCCAGTACTTC. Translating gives CASSLVQEGTQYF.

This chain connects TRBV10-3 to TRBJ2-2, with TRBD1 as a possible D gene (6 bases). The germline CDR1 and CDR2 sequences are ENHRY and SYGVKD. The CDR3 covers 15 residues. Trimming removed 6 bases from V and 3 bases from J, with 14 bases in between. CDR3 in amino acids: CAIRKEQGDTGELFF. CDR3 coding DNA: TGTGCCATCAGAAAGGAACAGGGCGACACCGGGGAGCTGTTTTTT.

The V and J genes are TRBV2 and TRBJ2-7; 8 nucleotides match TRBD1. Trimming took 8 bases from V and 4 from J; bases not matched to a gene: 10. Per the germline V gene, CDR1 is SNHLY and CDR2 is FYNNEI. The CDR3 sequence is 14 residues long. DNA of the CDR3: TGTGCCAGCGGCACCCGGACAGGGCCGTACGAGCAGTACTTC. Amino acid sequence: CASGTRTGPYEQYF.

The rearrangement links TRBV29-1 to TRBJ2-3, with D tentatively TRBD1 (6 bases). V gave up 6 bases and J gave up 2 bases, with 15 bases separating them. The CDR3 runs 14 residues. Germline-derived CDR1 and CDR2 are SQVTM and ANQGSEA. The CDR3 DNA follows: TGCAGCGTGTTAACAGGGACGTACACAGATACGCAGTATTTT. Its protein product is CSVLTGTYTDTQYF.

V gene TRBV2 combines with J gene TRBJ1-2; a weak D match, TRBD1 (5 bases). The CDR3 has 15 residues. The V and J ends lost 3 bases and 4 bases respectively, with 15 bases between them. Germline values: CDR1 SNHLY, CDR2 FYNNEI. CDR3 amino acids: CASSDVPGPSYGYTF. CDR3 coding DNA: TGTGCCAGCAGTGACGTCCCAGGGCCCTCCTATGGCTACACCTTC.

The CDR3 region has the DNA TGTGCCAGCAGCCGGGCCCCCCGGGGAAACACCGGGGAGCTGTTTTTT. Encoded protein: CASSRAPRGNTGELFF. V usage is TRBV6-2 or TRBV6-3 and J usage is TRBJ2-2, with D perhaps matching TRBD2 (5 bases). The CDR3 contains 16 residues. CDR1 and CDR2 (germline): MNHEY, SVGEGT. Trimming left V 6 bases short and J 2 bases short, with 16 bases between.

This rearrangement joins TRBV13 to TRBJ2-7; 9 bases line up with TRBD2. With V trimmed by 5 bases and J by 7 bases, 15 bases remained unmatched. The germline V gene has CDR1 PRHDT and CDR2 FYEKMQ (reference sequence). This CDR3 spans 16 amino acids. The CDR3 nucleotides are TGTGCCAGCAGCCCCTCTGAGCGGGGGGCCCTCTCAGAGCAGTACTTC. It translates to CASSPSERGALSEQYF.

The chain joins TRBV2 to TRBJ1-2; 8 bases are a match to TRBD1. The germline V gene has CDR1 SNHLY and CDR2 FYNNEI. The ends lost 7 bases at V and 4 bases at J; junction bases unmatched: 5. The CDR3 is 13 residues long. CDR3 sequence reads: CASTSQGVYGYTF. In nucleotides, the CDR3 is TGTGCCAGCACCTCACAGGGGGTCTATGGCTACACCTTC.

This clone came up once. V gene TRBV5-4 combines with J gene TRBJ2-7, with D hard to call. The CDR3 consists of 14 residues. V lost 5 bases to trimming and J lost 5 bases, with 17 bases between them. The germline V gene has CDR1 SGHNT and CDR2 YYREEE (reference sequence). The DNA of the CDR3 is TGTGCCAGCAGTTCCCAGGCGTTTAGGGACGAGCAGTACTTC. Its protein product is CASSSQAFRDEQYF.